These 5 T cell receptor beta chains share one sample of origin, sequenced in a study of OX40 agonist ivuxolimab in advanced cancers. Sequenced by immunoSEQ multiplex PCR; TCRdb stores in-frame clones only, minus some. The profile shows roughly 70,000 clones, less than 90% of them singletons. The specimen comprised CD4+ or CD8+ T cells sorted from blood, sampled in a trial of the OX40 agonist ivuxolimab. These receptors came from an adult with an advanced solid tumor such as melanoma, head and neck, liver or kidney cancer.

This chain connects TRBV7-2 to TRBJ1-3; D uncertain. The V and J ends lost 1 base and 0 bases respectively, with 10 bases between them. Germline values: CDR1 SGHTA, CDR2 FQGNSA. CDR3 size: 16 residues. The CDR3 spells CASSLVAGASGNTIYF. DNA of the CDR3: TGTGCCAGCAGCTTAGTGGCCGGAGCCTCTGGAAACACCATATATTTT.

The CDR3 region is CASSLDGLAGETQYF. The CDR3 DNA sequence: TGCGCCAGCAGCTTGGATGGACTAGCGGGAGAGACCCAGTACTTC. V usage is TRBV5-1 and J usage is TRBJ2-5; 11 bases match TRBD2. The CDR3 is 15 amino acids. After removal of 0 bases from V and 4 bases from J, the junction contained 2 bases not matched to a gene. Germline lookup yields CDR1 SGHRS and CDR2 YFSETQ.

V and J are TRBV19 and TRBJ2-1, with 10 bases that match TRBD2. V lost 7 bases to trimming and J lost 6 bases; unmatched junction nucleotides: 18. The CDR3 runs to 18 residues. The germline gives CDR1 LNHDA, CDR2 SQIVND (reference sequence). CDR3 sequence (DNA): TGTGCCAGTACCCCCTGGGCTAGCGGGAGCGGGTTTCCCAATGAGCAGTTCTTC. This encodes CASTPWASGSGFPNEQFF.

The J gene is TRBJ2-1, the V gene TRBV7-2, with D tentatively TRBD1 (7 bases). CDR3 length: 15 residues. Germline lookup yields CDR1 SGHTA and CDR2 FQGNSA. With 3 bases removed from V and 8 bases from J, the gap between germline ends came to 17 bases. CDR3 sequence reads: CASSLQGGEMYEQFF. CDR3 DNA: TGTGCCAGCAGCTTGCAGGGGGGCGAGATGTATGAGCAGTTCTTC.

CDR3 sequence (DNA): TGTGCCAGCAGCCGCCCGCGGAACAGGGAGAACTATGGCTACACCTTC. As protein: CASSRPRNRENYGYTF. The V gene is TRBV7-9, the J gene TRBJ1-2; possibly TRBD1 for D (6 bases). This CDR3 has 16 residues. Germline loops: CDR1 SEHNR, CDR2 FQNEAQ (reference sequence). V shed 5 bases and J shed 2 bases, with 18 bases lying between them. Using reference TRBV7-9 and TRBJ1-2 for the parts outside the CDR3, the full variable domain is DTGVSQNPRHKITKRGQNVTFRCDPISEHNRLYWYRQTLGQGPEFLTYFQNEAQLEKSRLLSDRFSAERPKGSFSTLEIQRTEQGDSAMYLCASSRPRNRENYGYTFGSGTRLTVV.